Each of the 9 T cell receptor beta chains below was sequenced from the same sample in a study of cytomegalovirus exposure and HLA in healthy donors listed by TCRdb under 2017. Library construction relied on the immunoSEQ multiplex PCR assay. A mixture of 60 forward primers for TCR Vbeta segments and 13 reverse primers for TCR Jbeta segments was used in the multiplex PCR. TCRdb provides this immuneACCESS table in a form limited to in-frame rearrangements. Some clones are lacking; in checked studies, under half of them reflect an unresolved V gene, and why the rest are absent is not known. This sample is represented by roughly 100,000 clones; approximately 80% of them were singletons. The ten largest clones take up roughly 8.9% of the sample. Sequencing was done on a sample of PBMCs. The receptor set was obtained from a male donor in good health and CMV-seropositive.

CDR3 nucleotides: TGCGCCAGCAGCCAAGTCGGGAGCTCCTACAATGAGCAGTTCTTC. The encoded protein is CASSQVGSSYNEQFF. The V call is TRBV4-3, the J call TRBJ2-1, with D perhaps matching TRBD2 (6 bases). Germline loops: CDR1 LGHNA, CDR2 YSLEER. The CDR3 runs 15 residues. The germline V and J ends were trimmed by 1 base and 0 bases, with 7 bases remaining between them.

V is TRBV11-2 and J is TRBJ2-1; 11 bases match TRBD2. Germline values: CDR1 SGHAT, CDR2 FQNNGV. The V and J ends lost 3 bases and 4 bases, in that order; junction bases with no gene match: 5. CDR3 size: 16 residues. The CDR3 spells CASSFRTSGRYNEQFF. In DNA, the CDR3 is TGTGCCAGCAGCTTCCGGACTAGCGGGCGGTACAATGAGCAGTTCTTC.

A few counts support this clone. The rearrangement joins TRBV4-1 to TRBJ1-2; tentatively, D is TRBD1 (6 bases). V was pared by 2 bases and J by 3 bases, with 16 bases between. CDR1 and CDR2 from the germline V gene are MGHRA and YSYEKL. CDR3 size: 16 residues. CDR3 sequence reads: CASSQILAGVYYGYTF. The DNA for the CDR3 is TGCGCCAGCAGCCAAATTCTAGCAGGGGTTTACTATGGCTACACCTTC.

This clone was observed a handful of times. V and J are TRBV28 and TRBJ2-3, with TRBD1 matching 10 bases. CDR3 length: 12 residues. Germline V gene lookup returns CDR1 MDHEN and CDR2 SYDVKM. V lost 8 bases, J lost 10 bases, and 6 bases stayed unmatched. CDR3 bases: TGTGCCAGCCCGGGACAGGGGTTAGCGCAGTATTTT. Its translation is CASPGQGLAQYF.

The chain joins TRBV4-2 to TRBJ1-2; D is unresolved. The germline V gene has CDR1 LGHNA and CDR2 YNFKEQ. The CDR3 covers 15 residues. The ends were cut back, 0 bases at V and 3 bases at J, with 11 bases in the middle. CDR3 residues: CASSQEGGRDYGYTF. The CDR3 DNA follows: TGTGCCAGCAGCCAAGAGGGAGGGCGGGACTATGGCTACACCTTC.

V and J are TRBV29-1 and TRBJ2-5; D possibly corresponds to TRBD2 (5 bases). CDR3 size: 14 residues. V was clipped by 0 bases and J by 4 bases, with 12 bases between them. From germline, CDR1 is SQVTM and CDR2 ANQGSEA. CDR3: CSVEDLGGGETQYF. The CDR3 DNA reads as TGCAGCGTTGAAGATCTCGGAGGAGGAGAGACCCAGTACTTC.

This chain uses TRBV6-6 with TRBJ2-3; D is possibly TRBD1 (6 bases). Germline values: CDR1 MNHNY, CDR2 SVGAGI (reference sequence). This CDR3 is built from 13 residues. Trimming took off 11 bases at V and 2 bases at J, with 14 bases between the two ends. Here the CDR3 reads CAVRTDYTDTQYF. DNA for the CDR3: TGTGCCGTTCGGACAGATTACACAGATACGCAGTATTTT.

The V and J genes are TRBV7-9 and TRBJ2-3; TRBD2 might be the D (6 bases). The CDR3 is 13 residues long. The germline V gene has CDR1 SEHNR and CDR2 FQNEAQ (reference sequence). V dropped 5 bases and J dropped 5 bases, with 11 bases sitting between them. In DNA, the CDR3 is TGTGCCAGCAGCCCAGGGCGGGAAGATACGCAGTATTTT. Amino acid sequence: CASSPGREDTQYF.

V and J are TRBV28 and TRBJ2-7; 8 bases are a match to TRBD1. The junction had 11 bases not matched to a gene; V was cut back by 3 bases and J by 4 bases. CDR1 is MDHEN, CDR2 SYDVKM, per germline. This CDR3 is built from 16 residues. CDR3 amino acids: CASSFQGTGGPYEQYF. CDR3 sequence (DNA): TGTGCCAGCAGTTTCCAGGGGACAGGCGGTCCGTACGAGCAGTACTTC.